The next 11 T cell receptor beta chains were all read from a single sample in a study of Graves' ophthalmopathy and Graves' hyperthyroidism. Transcripts of RNA were the source for amplifying TCR beta CDR3 regions. Investigators did first-round RT-PCR with HTBI primers, then second-round multiplex PCR. TCRdb re-called the multiplex PCR reads with MiXCR, one entry per CDR3 protein. Of over 500,000 distinct CDR3 sequences listed, about 24% are singletons. Sequencing input: peripheral blood. These receptors originate from a young woman with stable Graves' hyperthyroidism. Some clones in this sample may be carry-over from other donors' samples.

In its sample, this clonotype was seen many times. J is TRBJ1-1 and V is TRBV5-1; D is possibly TRBD1 (5 bases). The CDR3 is 15 residues long. Germline V gene sequence: CDR1 SGHRS, CDR2 YFSETQ. V was shortened by 4 bases and J by 1 base, with 14 bases between the two germline ends. CDR3: CASSPFLDKNTEAFF. CDR3 bases: TGCGCCAGCAGCCCATTCTTGGACAAGAACACTGAAGCTTTCTTT.

This clonotype was counted at least ten times. The chain links TRBV29-1 to TRBJ1-2; D gene unclear. Between the trimmed V and J ends, which lost 3 bases and 5 bases, there was a span of 10 bases. Germline V gene sequence: CDR1 SQVTM, CDR2 ANQGSEA. The CDR3 runs 12 residues. Here the CDR3 DNA reads TGCAGCGTTGACACGGGATTTTATGGCTACACCTTC. Protein product: CSVDTGFYGYTF. The full variable domain, rest sourced from reference TRBV29-1 and TRBJ1-2, is SAVISQKPSRDICQRGTSLTIQCQVDSQVTMMFWYRQQPGQSLTLIATANQGSEATYESGFVIDKFPISRPNLTFSTLTVSNMSPEDSSIYLCSVDTGFYGYTFGSGTRLTVV.

In this sample, this clonotype turned up many times. The V and J genes are TRBV5-1 and TRBJ1-1; TRBD1 agrees at 10 bases. This CDR3 has 15 residues. The ends lost 3 bases at V and 3 bases at J; junction bases unmatched: 5. In germline, CDR1 is SGHRS, CDR2 YFSETQ. CDR3 nucleotide sequence: TGCGCCAGCAGCTGGGGACAGGGGACGGACACTGAAGCTTTCTTT. This codes for CASSWGQGTDTEAFF.

This clonotype was counted many times. This chain links TRBV5-1 with TRBJ2-7; tentatively, D is TRBD2 (5 bases). CDR1 and CDR2 (germline): SGHRS, YFSETQ. CDR3 length: 15 amino acids. Trimming took 0 bases from V and 2 from J, leaving 12 bases between them. Written as DNA, the CDR3 is TGCGCCAGCAGCTTGGGTGGGCAGACTACCTACGAGCAGTACTTC. It codes for CASSLGGQTTYEQYF. The full variable domain, in which reference TRBV5-1 and TRBJ2-7 provide the parts outside the CDR3, is KAGVTQTPRYLIKTRGQQVTLSCSPISGHRSVSWYQQTPGQGLQFLFEYFSETQRNKGNFPGRFSGRQFSNSRSEMNVSTLELGDSALYLCASSLGGQTTYEQYFGPGTRLTVT.

This clonotype occurred many times. The chain employs TRBV6-1 and TRBJ2-7; D ambiguous. Germline CDR1 reads MNHNS; CDR2 reads SASEGT. V gave up 4 bases and J gave up 3 bases, with 10 bases separating them. This CDR3 comprises 13 residues. The CDR3 here is CASSVEDDYEQYF. In nucleotides, the CDR3 is TGTGCCAGCAGTGTTGAGGACGACTACGAGCAGTACTTC.

This clonotype was counted many times. The rearrangement joins TRBV6-1 to TRBJ1-1, with TRBD1 as a possible D gene (5 bases). Germline values: CDR1 MNHNS, CDR2 SASEGT. Deletions cut 6 bases from V and 3 bases from J, with 17 bases between. This CDR3 is built from 15 residues. The CDR3 reads CASRRTIGGDTEAFF. The CDR3 bases are TGTGCCAGCAGACGTACAATTGGGGGAGACACTGAAGCTTTCTTT.

This clonotype was picked up a small number of times. V usage is TRBV11-2 and J usage is TRBJ1-2, with 8 nucleotides matching TRBD1. CDR1 and CDR2 from the germline V gene are SGHAT and FQNNGV. V shed 5 bases, J shed 2 bases, and the junction held 10 bases outside the gene matches. The CDR3 totals 16 residues. CDR3 region: CASSPQSTGVNYGYTF. The CDR3 region has the DNA TGTGCCAGCAGCCCCCAATCGACAGGGGTGAACTATGGCTACACCTTC.

This clonotype has a count of ten or more. V gene TRBV2 combines with J gene TRBJ2-2; D is perhaps TRBD2 (5 bases). The length of the CDR3 is 12 residues. Trimming pared 4 bases from V and 7 bases from J, leaving 7 bases between. Per germline, CDR1 SNHLY and CDR2 FYNNEI. DNA of the CDR3: TGTGCCAGCAGTGTCGGGGACGGGGAGCTGTTTTTT. It codes for CASSVGDGELFF.

This clonotype was detected only a few times. The chain couples TRBV19 to TRBJ2-2; the match to TRBD2 covers 7 bases. With V trimmed by 10 bases and J by 5 bases, 13 bases remained unmatched. This CDR3 has 15 residues. Germline V gives CDR1 LNHDA, CDR2 SQIVND (reference sequence). CDR3 sequence: CATKTGLVGTGELFF. For the CDR3, the DNA is TGTGCCACCAAAACTGGACTAGTTGGGACCGGGGAGCTGTTTTTT.

The rearrangement joins TRBV7-2 to TRBJ2-5, with D unclear. Trimming pared 1 base from V and 5 bases from J, leaving 11 bases between. The CDR3 runs 14 residues. Germline CDR1 SGHTA, CDR2 FQGNSA. CDR3 loop: CASSLELAAETQYF. The CDR3 DNA sequence: TGTGCCAGCAGCTTAGAGTTAGCAGCGGAGACCCAGTACTTC.

This clonotype was detected ten times or more. V usage is TRBV28 and J usage is TRBJ2-2, with D hard to call. The CDR3 covers 15 residues. Germline-derived CDR1 and CDR2 are MDHEN and SYDVKM. Trimming pared 8 bases from V and 1 base from J, leaving 14 bases between. The CDR3 DNA reads TGTGCCAGCGCTTCCGGGCCGTGGAACACCGGGGAGCTGTTTTTT. This encodes CASASGPWNTGELFF.